This TCR beta chain was identified in a study of CD8+CD57+ T cells in acquired aplastic anemia. The CDR3 contains 13 residues. Per the germline V gene, CDR1 is LNHNV and CDR2 is YYDKDF (reference sequence). Trimming pared 3 bases from V and 5 bases from J, leaving 8 bases between. General observations from the study: Shared by patients and controls, roughly 28 CD8+ CDR3s were abundant in patients.

The sequenced patients had an expansion of CD8+CD57+ cells seen by flow cytometry. Template material for TCR beta VDJ and CDR3 profiling consisted of genomic DNA. TCRdb redid the calling of the reads with MiXCR, one entry per CDR3 protein. Of tens of thousands of distinct CDR3 sequences in the sample, roughly 63% were seen once. In this sample, this clonotype turned up a few times. Its matching antigen is unknown. The genes are TRBV15 and TRBJ1-5; D call uncertain. The sequenced sample was sorted CD4+, CD8+, or CD8+CD57+ T cells (not recorded which) from PBMCs. The source of this sequence is a human donor with aplastic anemia. CDR3 region: CATSSFPDQPQHF. The DNA of the CDR3 is TGTGCCACCAGCAGCTTCCCAGATCAGCCCCAGCATTTT.